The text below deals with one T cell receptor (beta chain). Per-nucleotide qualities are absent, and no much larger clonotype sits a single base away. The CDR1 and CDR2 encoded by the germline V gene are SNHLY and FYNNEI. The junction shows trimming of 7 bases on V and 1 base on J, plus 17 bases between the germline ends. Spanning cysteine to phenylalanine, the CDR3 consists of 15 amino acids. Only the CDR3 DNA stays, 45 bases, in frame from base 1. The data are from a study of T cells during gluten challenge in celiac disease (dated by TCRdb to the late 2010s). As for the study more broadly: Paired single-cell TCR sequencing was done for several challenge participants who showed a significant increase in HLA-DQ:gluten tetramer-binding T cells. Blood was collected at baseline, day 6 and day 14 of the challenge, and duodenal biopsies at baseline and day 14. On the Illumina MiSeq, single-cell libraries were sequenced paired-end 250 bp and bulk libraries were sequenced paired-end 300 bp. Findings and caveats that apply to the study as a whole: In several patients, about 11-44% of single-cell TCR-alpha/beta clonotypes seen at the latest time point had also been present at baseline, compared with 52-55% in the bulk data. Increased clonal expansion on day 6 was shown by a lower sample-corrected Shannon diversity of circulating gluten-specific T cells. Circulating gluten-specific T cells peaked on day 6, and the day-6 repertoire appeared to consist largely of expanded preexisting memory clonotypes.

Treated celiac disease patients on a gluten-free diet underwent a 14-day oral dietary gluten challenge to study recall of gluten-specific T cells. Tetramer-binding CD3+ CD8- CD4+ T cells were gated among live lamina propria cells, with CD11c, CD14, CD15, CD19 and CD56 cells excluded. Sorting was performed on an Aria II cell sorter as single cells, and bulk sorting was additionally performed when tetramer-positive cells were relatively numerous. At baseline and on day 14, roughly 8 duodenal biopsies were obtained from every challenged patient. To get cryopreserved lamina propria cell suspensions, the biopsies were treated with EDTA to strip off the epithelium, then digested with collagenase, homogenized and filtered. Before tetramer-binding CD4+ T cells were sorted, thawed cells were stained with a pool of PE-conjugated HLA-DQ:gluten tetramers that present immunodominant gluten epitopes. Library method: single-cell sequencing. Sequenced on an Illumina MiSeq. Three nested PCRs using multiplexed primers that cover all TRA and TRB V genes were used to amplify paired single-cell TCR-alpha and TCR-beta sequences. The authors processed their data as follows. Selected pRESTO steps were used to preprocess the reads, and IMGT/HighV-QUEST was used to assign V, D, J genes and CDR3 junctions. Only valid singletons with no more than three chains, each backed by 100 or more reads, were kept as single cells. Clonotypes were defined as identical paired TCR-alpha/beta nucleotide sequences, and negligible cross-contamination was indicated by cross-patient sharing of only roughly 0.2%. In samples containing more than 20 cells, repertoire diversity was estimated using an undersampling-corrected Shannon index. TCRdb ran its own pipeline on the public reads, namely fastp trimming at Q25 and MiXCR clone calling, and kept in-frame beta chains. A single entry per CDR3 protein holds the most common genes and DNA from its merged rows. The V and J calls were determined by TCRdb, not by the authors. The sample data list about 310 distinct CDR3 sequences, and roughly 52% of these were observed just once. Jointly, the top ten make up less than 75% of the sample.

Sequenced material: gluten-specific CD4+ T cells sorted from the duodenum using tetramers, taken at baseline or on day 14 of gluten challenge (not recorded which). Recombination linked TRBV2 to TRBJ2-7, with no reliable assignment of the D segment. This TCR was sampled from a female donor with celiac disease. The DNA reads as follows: TGTGCCAGCATGCCCCTCCAGGACGGTTCCTACGAGCAGTACTTC. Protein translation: CASMPLQDGSYEQYF.